Presented here are 27 T cell receptor beta chains from one specimen sequenced in a study of blood T cells in healthy people across ages. The use of a sample-barcoded 5' primer and a J-beta primer mix characterized a second PCR of roughly 6 to 11 cycles. One entry per CDR3 protein, called by TCRdb with MiXCR from the 5' RACE reads. The profile shows some 790,000 distinct CDR3 sequences, around 26% of them singletons. The sequenced sample consisted of blood. The receptors derive from a woman older than 75 in good health.

The V and J genes are TRBV5-5 and TRBJ1-4; TRBD1 might be the D (5 bases). Trimming cost V 0 bases and J 0 bases, with 12 bases left between them. CDR3 length: 17 residues. Germline lookup yields CDR1 SGHKS and CDR2 YYEKEE (reference sequence). CDR3 coding DNA: TGTGCCAGCAGCTTGGTTGGGGGAATGGCAACTAATGAAAAACTGTTTTTT. It encodes CASSLVGGMATNEKLFF.

The rearrangement links TRBV5-1 to TRBJ1-5; D unclear. V was trimmed by 5 bases and J by 3 bases, leaving 15 bases between them. In germline, CDR1 is SGHRS, CDR2 YFSETQ. CDR3 length: 15 amino acids. CDR3 in DNA: TGCGCCAGCAGAATGGGTGTCGGAGACAATCAGCCCCAGCATTTT. Translated, it gives CASRMGVGDNQPQHF.

V is TRBV20-1 and J is TRBJ2-7, with D tentatively TRBD2 (5 bases). Germline values: CDR1 DFQATT, CDR2 SNEGSKA (reference sequence). The V and J ends lost 0 bases and 2 bases respectively, with 14 bases between them. CDR3 length: 15 residues. This chain's CDR3 is CSARDLGLGTYEQYF. In DNA form, the CDR3 reads TGCAGTGCTAGAGATCTCGGACTGGGGACCTACGAGCAGTACTTC.

As for this clonotype: This clone may be a read error of a much larger clone one base away. The rearrangement joins TRBV11-2 to TRBJ2-1, with 11 bases fitting TRBD2. Per germline, CDR1 SGHAT and CDR2 FQNNGV. The CDR3 contains 17 residues. The CDR3 DNA reads as TGTGCCAGCAGCTTAGGTTTCGGGACTAGCGGTTACAATGAGAAGTTCTTC. Translating it yields CASSLGFGTSGYNEKFF.

Worth noting for this clonotype: This could be a read error, since a much larger clone is one nucleotide away. This chain links TRBV6-1 with TRBJ2-1; TRBD2 matches 8 bases. V dropped 1 base and J dropped 13; count of bases not matched to a gene: 18. Germline V gene sequence: CDR1 MNHNS, CDR2 SASEGT. The CDR3 has 17 amino acids. The CDR3 loop is CASSEVGSGDFKRTQFF. CDR3 DNA: TGTGCCAGCAGTGAAGTGGGTAGCGGGGATTTTAAGAGGACCCAGTTCTTC.

Written as DNA, the CDR3 is TGTGCCAGTAGTAGAGTAGCGGGATCACACGAGACCCAGTACTTC. Protein product: CASSRVAGSHETQYF. This chain links TRBV19 with TRBJ2-7; 8 bases align to TRBD2. The closer fit of TRBJ2-5 to the DNA end suggests the J call may be wrong. The CDR3 is made up of 15 amino acids. Looked up from germline, CDR1 is LNHDA and CDR2 is SQIVND (reference sequence).

In this sample, this clonotype turned up many times. V is TRBV6-2 or TRBV6-3 and J is TRBJ2-1, with D perhaps TRBD2 (6 bases). CDR1 is MNHEY and CDR2 is SVGEGT in the germline V gene. This CDR3 is 16 amino acids long. Trimming left V 6 bases short and J 1 base short, with 16 bases between. CDR3 protein: CASRSSGTRSYNEQFF. In DNA, the CDR3 is TGTGCCAGCAGGTCCTCCGGGACTCGTTCCTACAATGAGCAGTTCTTC.

V gene TRBV6-6 combines with J gene TRBJ2-5; TRBD2 aligns across 11 bases. The CDR3 contains 16 residues. Germline V CDR1 and CDR2: MNHNY, SVGAGI (reference sequence). V trimming: 5 bases; J trimming: 11 bases; junction bases outside the gene matches: 16. CDR3 in amino acids: CASSELAGGRPNEQYF. The CDR3 bases are TGTGCCAGCAGTGAGTTAGCGGGGGGGCGTCCGAATGAGCAGTACTTC.

This clonotype was recorded at least ten times. This sequence joins TRBV20-1 and TRBJ2-1; no clear D gene. Germline V gene lookup returns CDR1 DFQATT and CDR2 SNEGSKA (reference sequence). This CDR3 has 14 residues. Trimming stripped 0 bases from V and 5 bases from J, with 11 bases between. The CDR3 nucleotides are TGCAGTGCTAGAGATCTGGTCTTAAACAATGAGCAGTTCTTC. It encodes CSARDLVLNNEQFF.

This clonotype has only a few counts. A much larger clone lies one base from this, so it may be a read error. This chain uses TRBV7-9 with TRBJ2-1, with 10 bases aligning to TRBD2. The end of the DNA is better explained by TRBJ2-7, so the J call may be wrong. The CDR3 has 17 residues. Germline V gene data show CDR1 as SEHNR and CDR2 as FQNEAQ (reference sequence). The CDR3 loop is CASRRIAGGSSYNEQYF. The CDR3 DNA reads TGTGCCAGCAGACGTATAGCGGGGGGCAGCTCCTACAATGAGCAGTACTTC.

In this sample, this clonotype turned up a few times. This chain joins TRBV30 and TRBJ1-1; no definite D call. This CDR3 has 13 residues. The germline V gene encodes CDR1 GTSNPN and CDR2 SVGIG (reference sequence). The CDR3 sequence: CASVRTVNTEAFF. The CDR3 DNA sequence: TGTGCTTCGGTTAGGACGGTGAACACTGAAGCTTTCTTT.

This clonotype was counted at least ten times. This chain joins TRBV5-1 and TRBJ2-3; 8 bases match TRBD1. CDR1 is SGHRS and CDR2 is YFSETQ in the germline V gene. The CDR3 runs to 15 residues. V gave up 3 bases and J gave up 6 bases; unmatched junction bases: 9. The CDR3 is CASSSATHRGDTQYF. The DNA for the CDR3 is TGCGCCAGCAGCTCTGCGACCCACAGGGGGGATACGCAGTATTTT.

The table lists this clonotype with many counts. This chain joins TRBV5-1 and TRBJ2-1, with D possibly matching TRBD1 (6 bases). The CDR3 has 16 residues. Germline CDR1 and CDR2: SGHRS and YFSETQ. V was pared by 0 bases and J by 1 base, with 11 bases between. CDR3 region: CASSLASQGSYNEQFF. The CDR3 region has the DNA TGCGCCAGCAGCTTGGCGTCTCAGGGGTCCTACAATGAGCAGTTCTTC.

This clonotype was observed at least ten times. The chain combines TRBV27 with TRBJ2-5, with D possibly being TRBD1 (6 bases). The V gene lost 7 bases and the J gene lost 9 bases, with 24 bases spanning the gap. This CDR3 is built from 15 residues. Germline V CDR1 and CDR2: MNHEY, SMNVEV (reference sequence). As DNA, the CDR3 is TGTGCCAGCACTAGAACCGGGACACCCGGATCTGCCCAGTACTTC. This sequence encodes CASTRTGTPGSAQYF.

This clonotype was counted ten times or more. This chain connects TRBV24-1 to TRBJ2-3; D not certain. Deletions cut 5 bases from V and 2 bases from J, with 4 bases between. CDR3 size: 12 residues. From germline, CDR1 is KGHDR and CDR2 SFDVKD. The CDR3 loop reads CATSALTDTQYF. In nucleotides, the CDR3 is TGTGCCACCAGTGCACTCACAGATACGCAGTATTTT.

The V call is TRBV6-2 or TRBV6-3, the J call TRBJ2-7; perhaps TRBD1 as D (5 bases). Trimming stripped 0 bases from V and 2 bases from J, with 8 bases between. The CDR3 has 14 amino acids. The germline CDR1 and CDR2 sequences are MNHEY and SVGEGT. The CDR3 protein is CASSYSGEPYEQYF. Written as DNA, the CDR3 is TGTGCCAGCAGTTACTCAGGGGAACCCTACGAGCAGTACTTC.

This clonotype was observed a handful of times. Possible read error: a much larger clone is one base away. In DNA form, the CDR3 reads TGCTGCGTCATCAGCGGGTACGAGCAGTACTTC. It translates to CCVISGYEQYF. This sequence joins TRBV29-1 and TRBJ2-7; tentative D call: TRBD2 (6 bases). Per the germline V gene, CDR1 is SQVTM and CDR2 is ANQGSEA. The CDR3 is 11 amino acids.

V is TRBV25-1 and J is TRBJ1-1; TRBD1 matches 8 bases. Germline CDR1 and CDR2: MGHDK and SYGVNS. Trimming cost V 4 bases and J 4 bases; bases outside gene matches: 8. The CDR3 consists of 15 residues. For the CDR3, the DNA is TGTGCCAGCAGTGCCTGGACAGGGAGGACCACTGAAGCTTTCTTT. This encodes CASSAWTGRTTEAFF.

This clonotype was found many times. The chain employs TRBV7-2 and TRBJ1-2; maybe TRBD1 (6 bases). Between the trimmed V and J ends, which lost 3 bases and 1 base, there was a span of 9 bases. CDR1 is SGHTA and CDR2 is FQGNSA in the germline V gene. This CDR3 is built from 14 residues. The CDR3 is CASSFSGDNYGYTF. DNA of the CDR3: TGTGCCAGCAGCTTTTCAGGGGATAACTATGGCTACACCTTC. The full variable domain, with the rest looked up from reference TRBV7-2 and TRBJ1-2, is GAGVSQSPSNKVTEKGKDVELRCDPISGHTALYWYRQSLGQGLEFLIYFQGNSAPDKSGLPSDRFSAERTGGSVSTLTIQRTQQEDSAVYLCASSFSGDNYGYTFGSGTRLTVV.

Ten or more counts support this clonotype. The CDR3 coding sequence is TGTGCCAGCAGTTACGAGGGACGAAAAGCTTCACCCCTCCACTTT. Translated, it gives CASSYEGRKASPLHF. The rearrangement links TRBV6-5 to TRBJ1-6, with D perhaps TRBD1 (5 bases). Trimming cost V 2 bases and J 9 bases, with 14 bases left between them. The germline V gene has CDR1 MNHEY and CDR2 SVGAGI. CDR3 size: 15 residues.

The chain carries TRBV15 and TRBJ2-5; TRBD1 aligns across 12 bases. This CDR3 spans 16 amino acids. The germline CDR1 and CDR2 sequences are LNHNV and YYDKDF (reference sequence). Trimming removed 2 bases from V and 11 bases from J; junction bases left unmatched: 12. CDR3 loop: CATSRQGQGARNEQYF. The DNA of the CDR3 is TGTGCCACCAGCAGACAGGGACAGGGGGCACGGAATGAGCAGTACTTC.

In regard to this clonotype: A much larger clone differs by one base, so this may be a read error. This sequence joins TRBV11-2 and TRBJ2-7; 10 nucleotides agree with TRBD1. Germline V gene data show CDR1 as SGHAT and CDR2 as FQNNGV. V trimming: 7 bases; J trimming: 7 bases; junction bases outside the gene matches: 7. The CDR3 covers 13 residues. The CDR3: CASKGQGDNEQYF. The DNA for the CDR3 is TGTGCCAGCAAAGGACAGGGGGACAATGAGCAGTACTTC.

This clonotype showed up just a few times. The rearrangement links TRBV20-1 to TRBJ2-7, with 7 bases that match TRBD1. Germline trimming cut 0 bases from V and 7 bases from J; bases unmatched to any gene: 15. In germline, CDR1 is DFQATT, CDR2 SNEGSKA (reference sequence). The CDR3 length is 16 residues. The CDR3 protein is CSARDRRTGSYNEQYF. The DNA for the CDR3 is TGCAGTGCTAGAGATCGCCGGACAGGATCTTACAATGAGCAGTACTTC.

A remark on this clonotype: A much bigger clone sits one base away, suggesting this may be a read error. This sequence joins TRBV6-1 and TRBJ2-1, with TRBD2 matching 7 bases. The DNA matches TRBJ2-7 better at its end, which makes the J call doubtful. This CDR3 contains 15 residues. Looked up from germline, CDR1 is MNHNS and CDR2 is SASEGT. The CDR3 DNA reads as TGTGCCAGCAGTGTGGAGCGGGGCCCATACAATGAGCAGTACTTC. Translation gives CASSVERGPYNEQYF.

This clonotype was picked up a small number of times. V and J are TRBV7-2 and TRBJ2-7, with TRBD1 identical over 8 bases. Germline-derived CDR1 and CDR2 are SGHTA and FQGNSA. The CDR3 sequence is 15 residues long. V gave up 1 base and J gave up 3 bases; unmatched junction bases: 5. CDR3 residues: CASSLVQGGFYEQYF. The CDR3, as DNA: TGTGCCAGCAGCTTAGTACAGGGGGGATTCTACGAGCAGTACTTC.

Turning to this clonotype: The junction does not match germline at one end; this may be a read error. This chain links TRBV6-2 or TRBV6-3 with TRBJ1-2; the D is unclear. This CDR3 has 14 amino acids. Germline loops: CDR1 MNHEY, CDR2 SVGEGT. Here the CDR3 reads CAGRSIQEFYGYTF. For the CDR3, the DNA is TGTGCCGGCAGGTCGATCCAGGAATTCTATGGCTACACCTTC.

This clonotype was detected many times. V gene TRBV12-3 or TRBV12-4 combines with J gene TRBJ2-5; TRBD1 is a possible D gene (6 bases). This CDR3 is built from 14 residues. Trimming removed 4 bases at V and 5 bases at J, with 14 bases between. CDR3 region: CASSSGHLGETQYF. For the CDR3, the DNA is TGTGCCAGCAGTTCGGGACATCTGGGGGAGACCCAGTACTTC.